The 4 T cell receptor beta chains below come from one sample, sequenced in a study of blood T cells in healthy people across ages. With a J-beta primer mix and a sample-barcoded 5' primer, a second PCR ran roughly 6 to 12 cycles. TCRdb reanalysed the 5' RACE reads using MiXCR and keeps one entry per CDR3 protein. The data hold hundreds of thousands of distinct CDR3 sequences, with about 52% observed a single time. The sample taken for sequencing was blood. Every receptor here comes from a man aged 55 to 70 in good health.

The V call is TRBV20-1, the J call TRBJ2-3; no clear D. Germline V CDR1 and CDR2: DFQATT, SNEGSKA (reference sequence). The CDR3 sequence is 15 residues long. V dropped 2 bases and J dropped 4 bases, with 16 bases sitting between them. The CDR3 DNA reads as TGCAGTGCTAGATGGGCTAGATCCGTCCCAGATACGCAGTATTTT. It specifies CSARWARSVPDTQYF.

The chain employs TRBV4-2 and TRBJ2-7; no definite D call. V was shortened by 4 bases and J by 7 bases, with 14 bases between the two germline ends. Per germline, CDR1 LGHNA and CDR2 YNFKEQ. The length of the CDR3 is 13 residues. In DNA form, the CDR3 reads TGTGCCAGCAGCCGTACCCGCACCGATGAGCAGTACTTC. Its translation: CASSRTRTDEQYF.

The gene calls are TRBV27 and TRBJ1-5; D possibly corresponds to TRBD1 (5 bases). Germline CDR1 reads MNHEY; CDR2 reads SMNVEV (reference sequence). Trimming removed 8 bases from V and 7 bases from J, with 12 bases in between. There are 12 residues in the CDR3. This chain's CDR3 is CASGLGAQPQHF. For the CDR3, the DNA is TGTGCCAGCGGCCTAGGGGCCCAGCCCCAGCATTTT.

This clonotype was picked up a small number of times. The V call is TRBV11-2, the J call TRBJ2-1; unclear D gene. The CDR3 is made up of 14 amino acids. The germline V gene encodes CDR1 SGHAT and CDR2 FQNNGV. The V end was cut by 6 bases, the J end by 0 bases, with 9 bases between. The CDR3 bases are TGTGCCAGCAGACCATTAAGCTCCTACAATGAGCAGTTCTTC. Translation: CASRPLSSYNEQFF.